The rows below give T cell receptor beta chains drawn from one sample of a study of regulatory T cells in long-lasting Graves disease. Each CDR3 protein gets one entry after TCRdb re-called the multiplex PCR reads with MiXCR. The sample has approximately 350,000 distinct CDR3 sequences, 15% to 20% seen once. The sample was also linked to a second study, of T cells in Graves' hyperthyroidism and ophthalmopathy.

Sequencing was performed on peripheral blood mononuclear cells (PBMCs), taken at new diagnosis, from a patient treated with antithyroid drugs. These receptors came from a woman aged 18-30 years with Graves disease. CDR3s include the opening cysteine and the closing phenylalanine or tryptophan. A D gene is named only where the DNA matches it firmly. Clone size, where shown, is once, few, many, or a class for clones that have expanded.

j_call: TRBJ2-1; d_call: -; v_call: TRBV5-1; clone_size: many; cdr3_nt: TGCGCCAGCAGCGCACTTGGGGGAGAATCCAATGAGCAGTTCTTC; cdr3_aa: CASSALGGESNEQFF
j_call: TRBJ2-7; d_call: -; v_call: TRBV28; clone_size: many; cdr3_nt: TGTGCCAGCAGTTTGGTGGAGGGGGTCAGCTCCTACGAGCAGTACTTC; cdr3_aa: CASSLVEGVSSYEQYF
j_call: TRBJ2-5; d_call: TRBD1; v_call: TRBV7-7; clone_size: many; cdr3_nt: TGTGCTAGCAGCGCCGGACAGGGAGGCAGGGAGACCCAGTACTTC; cdr3_aa: CASSAGQGGRETQYF
j_call: TRBJ2-7; d_call: -; v_call: TRBV2; clone_size: many; cdr3_nt: TGTGCCAGCAGTGAAGCTGGGAGCGAGCAGTACTTC; cdr3_aa: CASSEAGSEQYF
j_call: TRBJ2-3; d_call: -; v_call: TRBV27; clone_size: many; cdr3_nt: TGTGCCAGCAGGTCTAACCACCCCGGCGATACGCAGTATTTT; cdr3_aa: CASRSNHPGDTQYF
j_call: TRBJ2-7; d_call: TRBD2; v_call: TRBV20-1; clone_size: few; cdr3_nt: TGCAGTGCTCGTACTAGCGGGAGCTTTAGACTTTACGAGCAGTACTTC; cdr3_aa: CSARTSGSFRLYEQYF
j_call: TRBJ2-3; d_call: -; v_call: TRBV10-3; clone_size: many; cdr3_nt: TGTGCCATCAATGGACAGGGAGGGAATACAGATACGCAGTATTTT; cdr3_aa: CAINGQGGNTDTQYF
j_call: TRBJ1-3; d_call: -; v_call: TRBV12-3/TRBV12-4; clone_size: few; cdr3_nt: TGTGCCAGCAGTTTGAGCGTCGGGTTCAGCTCTGGAAACACCATATATTTT; cdr3_aa: CASSLSVGFSSGNTIYF
j_call: TRBJ1-2; d_call: -; v_call: TRBV27; clone_size: -; cdr3_nt: TGTGCGTCTGGCACGGCTGGTAACTATGGCTACACCTTC; cdr3_aa: CASGTAGNYGYTF
j_call: TRBJ1-1; d_call: -; v_call: TRBV6-1; clone_size: many; cdr3_nt: TGTGCCAGGAGATTCCCGGGACAATCGGGGACTGAAGCTTTCTTT; cdr3_aa: CARRFPGQSGTEAFF
j_call: TRBJ2-7; d_call: TRBD2; v_call: TRBV6-1; clone_size: many; cdr3_nt: TGTGCCAGCAGTGAAGCAGCGCGGGGGGACACCTACGAGCAGTACTTC; cdr3_aa: CASSEAARGDTYEQYF
j_call: TRBJ1-1; d_call: -; v_call: TRBV4-2; clone_size: few; cdr3_nt: TGTGCCAGCAGCCAAGCTGGCAGTTCGATGAGGACTGAAGCTTTCTTT; cdr3_aa: CASSQAGSSMRTEAFF
j_call: TRBJ2-7; d_call: -; v_call: TRBV9; clone_size: few; cdr3_nt: TGTGCCAGCAGCGAACAGGGTGCCCGGGGTTTGGGCGAGCAGTACTTC; cdr3_aa: CASSEQGARGLGEQYF
j_call: TRBJ2-1; d_call: -; v_call: TRBV2; clone_size: many; cdr3_nt: TGTGCCAGCAGGGGGACAATTGAGCAGTTCTTC; cdr3_aa: CASRGTIEQFF
j_call: TRBJ1-1; d_call: -; v_call: TRBV28; clone_size: many; cdr3_nt: TGTGCCAGCAGTTTATCGGGCTCAAACACTGAAGCTTTCTTT; cdr3_aa: CASSLSGSNTEAFF
j_call: TRBJ2-1; d_call: TRBD1; v_call: TRBV7-2; clone_size: many; cdr3_nt: TGTGCCAGCAGCCGAGGCAGGGGGCAGTACAATGAGCAGTTCTTC; cdr3_aa: CASSRGRGQYNEQFF
j_call: TRBJ2-2; d_call: -; v_call: TRBV9; clone_size: -; cdr3_nt: TGTGCCAGCAGCGTTGACCCTCTCGGTACCGGGGAGCTGTTTTTT; cdr3_aa: CASSVDPLGTGELFF
j_call: TRBJ2-1; d_call: TRBD2; v_call: TRBV6-4; clone_size: few; cdr3_nt: TGTGCCAGCAGTAGACTAGCGGGAGATCAGAATGAGCAGTTCTTC; cdr3_aa: CASSRLAGDQNEQFF
j_call: TRBJ1-2; d_call: TRBD1; v_call: TRBV29-1; clone_size: many; cdr3_nt: TGCAGCGTTGATGAAGAGGGGGCCGTACTATCCACCTTC; cdr3_aa: CSVDEEGAVLSTF
j_call: TRBJ1-5; d_call: -; v_call: TRBV7-9; clone_size: -; cdr3_nt: TGTGCCAGCAGCCCGAGTCGTTTCAATCAGCCCCAGCATTTT; cdr3_aa: CASSPSRFNQPQHF
j_call: TRBJ2-3; d_call: -; v_call: TRBV2; clone_size: many; cdr3_nt: TGTGCCAGCAGTGGCCGGGGGGCGGATACGCAGTATTTT; cdr3_aa: CASSGRGADTQYF
j_call: TRBJ2-7; d_call: -; v_call: TRBV4-1; clone_size: many; cdr3_nt: TGCGCCAGCAGCCAAGATGAGCCGGGCCCCTACGAGCAGTACTTC; cdr3_aa: CASSQDEPGPYEQYF
j_call: TRBJ1-5; d_call: -; v_call: TRBV20-1; clone_size: many; cdr3_nt: TGCAGTGCTAGAGTACCAAGGGGGGGCGGCTATAGCAATCAGCCCCAGCATTTT; cdr3_aa: CSARVPRGGGYSNQPQHF
j_call: TRBJ2-1; d_call: -; v_call: TRBV2; clone_size: many; cdr3_nt: TGTGCCAGCAGTGAATTGTTGGGGGCATCCTACAATGAGCAGTTCTTC; cdr3_aa: CASSELLGASYNEQFF
j_call: TRBJ1-4; d_call: -; v_call: TRBV7-8; clone_size: few; cdr3_nt: TGTGCCAGCAGCTTAGGGGGGGTTAGTGGCGAAAAACTGTTTTTT; cdr3_aa: CASSLGGVSGEKLFF
j_call: TRBJ2-2; d_call: -; v_call: TRBV5-6; clone_size: few; cdr3_nt: TGTGCCAGCAGATTGGATGGGACAACGAACACCGGGGAGCTGTTTTTT; cdr3_aa: CASRLDGTTNTGELFF
j_call: TRBJ2-3; d_call: -; v_call: TRBV11-2; clone_size: -; cdr3_nt: TGTGCCAGCACCAGGGGAGGCGGAGATACGCAGTATTTT; cdr3_aa: CASTRGGGDTQYF
j_call: TRBJ1-4; d_call: -; v_call: TRBV19; clone_size: -; cdr3_nt: TGTGCCAGTAGTATTCGCCCAGGATCTGAAAAACTGTTTTTT; cdr3_aa: CASSIRPGSEKLFF
j_call: TRBJ1-2; d_call: -; v_call: TRBV2; clone_size: many; cdr3_nt: TGTGCCACCACGTCGACGGATAACTATGGCTACACCTTC; cdr3_aa: CATTSTDNYGYTF
j_call: TRBJ2-7; d_call: TRBD1; v_call: TRBV5-1; clone_size: -; cdr3_nt: TGCGCCAGCAGGTCAATCGGACAGGGGGCGGATGAGCAGTACTTC; cdr3_aa: CASRSIGQGADEQYF
j_call: TRBJ1-3; d_call: -; v_call: TRBV3-1; clone_size: many; cdr3_nt: TGTGCCAGCAGCCGATATTTGAGCTCTGGAAACACCATATATTTT; cdr3_aa: CASSRYLSSGNTIYF
j_call: TRBJ1-2; d_call: TRBD1; v_call: TRBV5-1; clone_size: many; cdr3_nt: TGCGCCAGCAGCTCCACGACAGGGAATTTTGACTATGGCTACACCTTC; cdr3_aa: CASSSTTGNFDYGYTF
j_call: TRBJ1-2; d_call: TRBD1; v_call: TRBV2; clone_size: many; cdr3_nt: TGTGCCAGCATGAGTCCAGGGGGCACCTATGGCTACACCTTC; cdr3_aa: CASMSPGGTYGYTF
j_call: TRBJ2-3; d_call: TRBD2; v_call: TRBV11-2; clone_size: many; cdr3_nt: TGTGCCAGCAGCTTACTAGCGGGGAACACAGATACGCAGTATTTT; cdr3_aa: CASSLLAGNTDTQYF
j_call: TRBJ1-6; d_call: -; v_call: TRBV2; clone_size: many; cdr3_nt: TGTGCCAGCAGATTGACCCGCTCCTATAATTCACCCCTCCACTTT; cdr3_aa: CASRLTRSYNSPLHF
j_call: TRBJ1-2; d_call: TRBD1; v_call: TRBV2; clone_size: many; cdr3_nt: TGTGCCAGCAGGGGACAGACCGTAGGCTATGGCTACACCTTC; cdr3_aa: CASRGQTVGYGYTF
j_call: TRBJ2-7; d_call: -; v_call: TRBV20-1; clone_size: -; cdr3_nt: TGCAGTGCTAGAGTTACACGTCCTCCCTTCTCCTACGAGCAGTACTTC; cdr3_aa: CSARVTRPPFSYEQYF
j_call: TRBJ2-5; d_call: -; v_call: TRBV12-3/TRBV12-4; clone_size: many; cdr3_nt: TGTGCCAGCACCTCCCTTCACAGGGAAGAGACCCAGTACTTC; cdr3_aa: CASTSLHREETQYF
j_call: TRBJ1-4; d_call: -; v_call: TRBV28; clone_size: few; cdr3_nt: TGTGCCAGCAGTTTACTGTCAGGGACTAATGAAAAACTGTTTTTT; cdr3_aa: CASSLLSGTNEKLFF
j_call: TRBJ2-1; d_call: -; v_call: TRBV19; clone_size: many; cdr3_nt: TGTGCCAGTAGTCGGGTTGCTAGGTGGGGTACCTACAATGAGCAGTTCTTC; cdr3_aa: CASSRVARWGTYNEQFF
j_call: TRBJ2-6; d_call: -; v_call: TRBV6-5; clone_size: -; cdr3_nt: TGTGCCAGCAGTTACTCGAGCGGATCTGGGGCCAACGTCCTGACTTTC; cdr3_aa: CASSYSSGSGANVLTF
j_call: TRBJ2-7; d_call: -; v_call: TRBV12-3/TRBV12-4; clone_size: many; cdr3_nt: TGTGCCAGCAGCCCGATCAGGAAGAACTCCTACGAGCAGTACTTC; cdr3_aa: CASSPIRKNSYEQYF
j_call: TRBJ2-5; d_call: -; v_call: TRBV7-9; clone_size: few; cdr3_nt: TGTGCCAGCAGCTCCCCGGCAGGCACCTACCAAGAGACCCAGTACTTC; cdr3_aa: CASSSPAGTYQETQYF
j_call: TRBJ2-7; d_call: -; v_call: TRBV5-1; clone_size: many; cdr3_nt: TGCGCCAGCAGCCCGGGGCTCCGGGGTGGAGTCTTCGAGCAGTACTTC; cdr3_aa: CASSPGLRGGVFEQYF
j_call: TRBJ2-7; d_call: TRBD2; v_call: TRBV3-1; clone_size: many; cdr3_nt: TGTGCCAGCAGCCATACAGCGGGGGCCGGCTACGAGCAGTACTTC; cdr3_aa: CASSHTAGAGYEQYF
j_call: TRBJ1-5; d_call: -; v_call: TRBV9; clone_size: few; cdr3_nt: TGTGCCAGCAGCGCCGGGGGGGGGATGAATCAGCCCCAGCATTTT; cdr3_aa: CASSAGGGMNQPQHF
j_call: TRBJ2-1; d_call: TRBD2; v_call: TRBV2; clone_size: many; cdr3_nt: TGTGCCAACCCTAGCGGGAGGGGCAATGAGCAGTTCTTC; cdr3_aa: CANPSGRGNEQFF
j_call: TRBJ2-1; d_call: -; v_call: TRBV7-9; clone_size: many; cdr3_nt: TGTGCCAGCAGTGTCGGGGGCGCGAAACAGTTCTTC; cdr3_aa: CASSVGGAKQFF
j_call: TRBJ1-5; d_call: -; v_call: TRBV6-5; clone_size: many; cdr3_nt: TGTGCCAGCAGTTACTCGGGCAGGGCCCATGGTAGCAATCAGCCCCAGCATTTT; cdr3_aa: CASSYSGRAHGSNQPQHF
j_call: TRBJ1-5; d_call: TRBD1; v_call: TRBV2; clone_size: many; cdr3_nt: TGTGCCAGCAGGATGGGACAGGGGGTGAATCAGCCCCAGCATTTT; cdr3_aa: CASRMGQGVNQPQHF
j_call: TRBJ2-7; d_call: TRBD2; v_call: TRBV27; clone_size: -; cdr3_nt: TGTGCCAGCACCCCTGTGACGGGTAGCGGGCACGAGCAGTACTTC; cdr3_aa: CASTPVTGSGHEQYF
j_call: TRBJ1-5; d_call: TRBD1; v_call: TRBV4-1; clone_size: -; cdr3_nt: TGCGCCAGCAGCCATGACAGGGTTCGGGGCAATCAGCCCCAGCATTTT; cdr3_aa: CASSHDRVRGNQPQHF
j_call: TRBJ1-5; d_call: -; v_call: TRBV6-1; clone_size: few; cdr3_nt: TGTGCCAGCAGTGAACGGAACAGGCCCTGGCTGGCCCAGCATTTT; cdr3_aa: CASSERNRPWLAQHF